The rows below give T cell receptor beta chains drawn from one sample of a study of beta chain features in type 1 diabetes. The repertoire was sequenced with immunoSEQ multiplex PCR; TCRdb's copy has only in-frame clones and lacks some. The sample holds more than 550,000 clones, around an eighth seen once. Sequenced: naive CD4+ T cells from blood. These receptors all come from a man younger than 35 with type 1 diabetes. The CDR3 runs from the conserved cysteine through the conserved F or W. A D gene is named only where the DNA matches it firmly. For some rows the clone size is stated as once, few or many, or as a class when expanded; others skip it.

V gene	J gene	clone size	D gene	CDR3 protein	CDR3 DNA
TRBV7-8	TRBJ1-2	-	-	CASSPSQGNYGYTF	TGTGCCAGCAGCCCATCCCAGGGCAACTATGGCTACACCTTC
TRBV7-3	TRBJ2-7	-	TRBD1	CASSLTSPTRTGIYEQYF	TGTGCCAGCAGCTTAACGTCCCCAACAAGGACAGGGATCTACGAGCAGTACTTC
TRBV25-1	TRBJ2-7	few	TRBD2	CASRTSGSREQYF	TGTGCCAGTCGGACTAGCGGGAGCCGTGAGCAGTACTTC
TRBV6-1	TRBJ1-2	-	TRBD1	CASMGTEYGYTF	TGTGCCAGCATGGGGACAGAGTATGGCTACACCTTC
TRBV5-1	TRBJ1-1	-	-	CASSRAGAVNTEAFF	TGCGCCAGCAGCCGCGCAGGGGCGGTGAACACTGAAGCTTTCTTT
TRBV7-9	TRBJ2-3	-	-	CASSSKKLADTQYF	TGTGCCAGCAGCTCCAAAAAGCTTGCAGATACGCAGTATTTT
TRBV18	TRBJ2-3	few	-	CASSPPGRVSGTDTQYF	TGTGCCAGCTCACCACCGGGAAGGGTATCAGGCACAGATACGCAGTATTTT
TRBV29-1	TRBJ2-3	few	TRBD2	CSARTSGTDTQYF	TGCAGCGCCCGGACTAGCGGCACAGATACGCAGTATTTT
TRBV20-1	TRBJ1-2	-	-	CLPEGNYGYTF	TGCCTTCCGGAGGGGAACTATGGCTACACCTTC
TRBV5-1	TRBJ2-1	-	TRBD1	CASSPFVQGVYEQFF	TGCGCCAGCAGCCCCTTCGTGCAGGGGGTATATGAGCAGTTCTTC
TRBV18	TRBJ2-7	few	TRBD2	CASSEMSGSPYEQYF	TGTGCCAGCTCCGAGATGAGCGGGAGTCCCTACGAGCAGTACTTC
TRBV28	TRBJ1-1	-	TRBD1	CASSLPGQGTEAFF	TGTGCCAGCAGTTTACCGGGACAGGGCACTGAAGCTTTCTTT
TRBV7-2	TRBJ2-3	-	TRBD2	CASSPANLAGVTDTQYF	TGTGCCAGCAGCCCCGCCAATCTAGCGGGGGTTACAGATACGCAGTATTTT
TRBV7-2	TRBJ1-1	-	TRBD1	CASSRGQGSTETEAFF	TGTGCCAGCAGTCGCGGACAGGGGTCCACGGAGACTGAAGCTTTCTTT
TRBV29-1	TRBJ2-5	once	-	CSSLAWGDQETQYF	TGCAGCAGCCTCGCCTGGGGGGACCAAGAGACCCAATACTTC
TRBV6-1	TRBJ2-3	-	-	CASSKIGTDTQYF	TGTGCCAGCAGCAAGATCGGGACAGATACGCAGTATTTT
TRBV6-5	TRBJ1-2	few	-	CASRTDRYYGYTF	TGTGCCAGCCGCACCGACAGGTACTATGGCTACACCTTC
TRBV7-2	TRBJ2-7	-	-	CASRFASSSYEQYF	TGTGCCAGCAGGTTCGCCTCTTCCTCCTACGAGCAGTACTTC
TRBV20-1	TRBJ1-2	-	-	CSARGGYGYTF	TGCAGTGCTAGGGGGGGCTATGGCTACACCTTC
TRBV4-1	TRBJ2-3	-	TRBD2	CASSSNSGSEDTQYF	TGCGCCAGCAGCTCGAATAGCGGGAGCGAAGATACGCAGTATTTT
TRBV7-3	TRBJ1-5	-	TRBD1	CASSLDRDQPQHF	TGTGCCAGCAGCTTGGACAGGGACCAGCCCCAGCATTTT
TRBV27	TRBJ1-2	-	TRBD1	CASSLSPPGGVYGYTF	TGTGCCAGCAGTTTATCGCCCCCAGGGGGCGTCTATGGCTACACCTTC
TRBV29-1	TRBJ2-7	few	-	CSVEGTRYEQYF	TGCAGCGTTGAGGGAACTAGGTACGAGCAGTACTTC
TRBV27	TRBJ2-7	-	TRBD1	CASQGQSYEQYF	TGTGCCAGCCAGGGACAGTCCTACGAGCAGTACTTC
TRBV30	TRBJ1-5	few	-	CAWSSRDNQPQHF	TGTGCCTGGAGTTCCAGGGACAATCAGCCCCAGCATTTT
TRBV4-1	TRBJ2-5	few	-	CASSQRLAVLEETQYF	TGCGCCAGCAGCCAACGATTAGCGGTACTGGAAGAGACCCAGTACTTC
TRBV7-2	TRBJ2-5	few	-	CASSKMARGETQYF	TGTGCCAGCAGCAAAATGGCCCGAGGGGAGACCCAGTACTTC
TRBV5-1	TRBJ2-5	few	-	CASSSLQETQYF	TGCGCCAGCAGCTCACTCCAAGAGACCCAGTACTTC
TRBV5-1	TRBJ2-7	few	-	CASSWDPQAAAYEQYF	TGCGCCAGCAGCTGGGACCCTCAAGCGGCCGCCTACGAGCAGTACTTC
TRBV27	TRBJ2-7	-	-	CASSFGPGRNYEQYF	TGTGCCAGCAGTTTCGGCCCAGGGAGAAACTACGAGCAGTACTTC
TRBV30	TRBJ1-5	few	-	CAWGLEEPQHF	TGTGCCTGGGGCTTAGAGGAGCCCCAGCATTTT
TRBV5-1	TRBJ2-6	-	TRBD1	CASSLDRGAGANVLTF	TGCGCCAGCAGCTTAGACAGGGGTGCAGGGGCCAACGTCCTGACTTTC
TRBV7-2	TRBJ2-1	few	TRBD1	CASSLAQGATRMEQFF	TGTGCCAGCAGCTTAGCGCAGGGGGCCACACGTATGGAGCAGTTCTTC
TRBV20-1	TRBJ1-1	-	-	CTTRQNTEAFF	TGCACCACCCGGCAGAACACTGAAGCTTTCTTT
TRBV2	TRBJ2-1	-	TRBD2	CASSVAGGPSNEQFF	TGTGCCAGCAGTGTAGCGGGAGGGCCGAGCAATGAGCAGTTCTTC